One sample yielded the 23 T cell receptor beta chains listed below, sequenced in a study of T cell responses to AZD1222 COVID-19 vaccine. Only in-frame clones appear in the TCRdb table, and some are missing; sequencing was by immunoSEQ multiplex PCR. This table has about 25,000 clones, around 83% appearing once. The sequencing used peripheral blood, collected 28 days after the second AZD1222 dose. These receptors originate from an adult who received the AZD1222 COVID-19 vaccine.

About this clone itself: At one end, the junction sequence differs from germline, possibly due to a read error. DNA of the CDR3: TGTGCCAGCAGGCAAGTTTTCACCGGGGAGCTGTTTTTT. This gives the protein CASRQVFTGELFF. The V gene is TRBV3-1 (or the pseudogene TRBV3-2), the J gene TRBJ2-2; D gene unclear. Germline V gene data show CDR1 as LGHDT and CDR2 as YNNKEL (reference sequence). The CDR3 covers 13 residues.

The chain recombines TRBV6-1 with TRBJ1-6; 8 positions agree with TRBD1. This CDR3 has 19 residues. The V segment lost 2 bases and the J segment 0 bases; nucleotides outside the gene matches: 9. Germline assignment: CDR1 MNHNS and CDR2 SASEGT. CDR3 in amino acids: CASSEYDRQGSSYNSPLHF. In nucleotides, the CDR3 is TGTGCCAGCAGTGAATACGATCGACAGGGGAGCTCCTATAATTCACCCCTCCACTTT.

The genes are TRBV5-1 and TRBJ1-5, with 12 bases that match TRBD1. Germline-derived CDR1 and CDR2 are SGHRS and YFSETQ. The CDR3 extends over 17 amino acids. With V trimmed by 1 base and J by 2 bases, 4 bases remained unmatched. The CDR3 loop is CASSLWGTGGGNQPQHF. CDR3 in DNA: TGCGCCAGCAGCTTGTGGGGGACAGGGGGCGGCAATCAGCCCCAGCATTTT. The full variable domain, in which reference TRBV5-1 and TRBJ1-5 provide the parts outside the CDR3, is KAGVTQTPRYLIKTRGQQVTLSCSPISGHRSVSWYQQTPGQGLQFLFEYFSETQRNKGNFPGRFSGRQFSNSRSEMNVSTLELGDSALYLCASSLWGTGGGNQPQHFGDGTRLSIL.

This clone was found a few times. V gene TRBV28 combines with J gene TRBJ1-5; possible D gene TRBD1, 6 bases. Germline values: CDR1 MDHEN, CDR2 SYDVKM. CDR3 length: 14 residues. V dropped 6 bases and J dropped 12 bases, with 21 bases sitting between them. The CDR3 reads CASSLTGLMGVQHF. Written as DNA, the CDR3 is TGTGCCAGCAGCCTAACAGGGTTAATGGGGGTCCAGCATTTT.

This clone was seen a few times. V usage is TRBV28 and J usage is TRBJ1-2; a weak D match, TRBD1 (5 bases). CDR1 is MDHEN, CDR2 SYDVKM, per germline. The germline V and J ends were trimmed by 3 bases and 5 bases, with 13 bases remaining between them. CDR3 length: 14 amino acids. CDR3 sequence reads: CASSLSDSIYGYTF. Written as DNA, the CDR3 is TGTGCCAGCAGTTTGTCTGACAGTATTTATGGCTACACCTTC.

CDR3 nucleotides: TGTGCCAGCAGTGGAGCGACAGCAGCAAGCAAAGCTTTCTTT. Amino acids: CASSGATAASKAFF. The chain links TRBV6-1 to TRBJ1-1, with TRBD1 as a possible D gene (5 bases). CDR1 is MNHNS and CDR2 is SASEGT in the germline V gene. CDR3 length equals 14 residues. The V and J ends lost 4 bases and 9 bases respectively, with 18 bases between them.

This chain joins TRBV5-1 and TRBJ2-5; unclear D gene. Germline V gene data show CDR1 as SGHRS and CDR2 as YFSETQ. The CDR3 contains 14 residues. V dropped 6 bases and J dropped 1 base, with 13 bases sitting between them. As DNA, the CDR3 is TGCGCCAGCAACCTCGGGCAGAGCCAAGAGACCCAGTACTTC. Translation: CASNLGQSQETQYF.

The CDR3 bases are TGTGCCAGCAGCCGACCGCACTCTGGAAACACCATATATTTT. Translation: CASSRPHSGNTIYF. This chain uses TRBV7-3 with TRBJ1-3; D gene uncertain. Germline V CDR1 and CDR2: SGHTA, FQGTGA. The CDR3 covers 14 residues. The ends were cut back, 5 bases at V and 0 bases at J, with 8 bases in the middle.

V is TRBV5-4 and J is TRBJ2-1; D unresolved. Germline values: CDR1 SGHNT, CDR2 YYREEE (reference sequence). The CDR3 sequence is 14 residues long. Trimming left V 2 bases short and J 0 bases short, with 6 bases between. This CDR3 reads CASSLKVSYNEQFF. The CDR3 nucleotides read TGTGCCAGCAGCTTAAAGGTCTCCTACAATGAGCAGTTCTTC.

The chain has TRBV6-2 or TRBV6-3 and TRBJ1-1; D gene uncertain. Trimming removed 0 bases from V and 2 bases from J, with 7 bases in between. The CDR3 loop spans 14 amino acids. CDR1 MNHEY and CDR2 SVGEGT come from the germline V gene. CDR3 residues: CASSYSGYNTEAFF. DNA for the CDR3: TGTGCCAGCAGTTACTCGGGGTACAACACTGAAGCTTTCTTT.

The chain employs TRBV5-4 and TRBJ1-1; D unclear. With 4 bases removed from V and 5 bases from J, the gap between germline ends came to 12 bases. Germline assignment: CDR1 SGHNT and CDR2 YYREEE (reference sequence). CDR3 size: 13 residues. The DNA for the CDR3 is TGTGCCAGCAGCACTCGAGGTGGGACTGAAGCTTTCTTT. Residues: CASSTRGGTEAFF.

The chain uses TRBV3-1 (or the pseudogene TRBV3-2) and TRBJ1-2, with a weak D call TRBD1 (6 bases). Germline CDR1 reads LGHDT; CDR2 reads YNNKEL (reference sequence). V was cut by 0 bases and J by 4 bases, with 15 bases left in between. The CDR3 length is 16 residues. CDR3 nucleotide sequence: TGTGCCAGCAGCCAAGAACAGGGTAGGAGTGTCTATGGCTACACCTTC. This codes for CASSQEQGRSVYGYTF.

The rearrangement links TRBV5-1 to TRBJ1-1; no clear D. The CDR3 covers 13 residues. Per the germline V gene, CDR1 is SGHRS and CDR2 is YFSETQ. Trimming stripped 1 base from V and 2 bases from J, with 6 bases between. CDR3 residues: CASSLPANTEAFF. The DNA for the CDR3 is TGCGCCAGCAGCTTGCCGGCAAACACTGAAGCTTTCTTT.

The chain links TRBV28 to TRBJ1-5; D is perhaps TRBD1 (6 bases). Trimming cost V 2 bases and J 7 bases, with 15 bases left between them. This CDR3 region has 15 residues. Germline CDR1 is MDHEN and CDR2 is SYDVKM. In nucleotides, the CDR3 is TGTGCCAGCAGTTTACGTACAGGGTCACCGCAGCCCCAGCATTTT. Amino acids: CASSLRTGSPQPQHF.

This chain joins TRBV6-2 or TRBV6-3 and TRBJ1-6, with TRBD1 identical over 10 bases. Germline trimming cut 6 bases from V and 9 bases from J; bases unmatched to any gene: 11. This CDR3 is built from 16 residues. Germline CDR1 and CDR2: MNHEY and SVGEGT. The CDR3 sequence: CASSQGQGVSRSPLHF. The CDR3 DNA follows: TGTGCCAGCAGCCAAGGACAGGGGGTATCACGTTCACCCCTCCACTTT.

This clone was detected a few times. The chain uses TRBV5-4 and TRBJ1-2; 7 nucleotides align to TRBD1. Germline trimming cut 3 bases from V and 11 bases from J; bases unmatched to any gene: 13. The germline gives CDR1 SGHNT, CDR2 YYREEE (reference sequence). The CDR3 is 14 residues long. This CDR3 is CASSSQTGLLGYTF. The CDR3 region has the DNA TGTGCCAGCAGCTCGCAGACAGGGTTGCTGGGGTACACCTTC. The full variable domain, with the rest looked up from reference TRBV5-4 and TRBJ1-2, is ETGVTQSPTHLIKTRGQQVTLRCSSQSGHNTVSWYQQALGQGPQFIFQYYREEENGRGNFPPRFSGLQFPNYSSELNVNALELDDSALYLCASSSQTGLLGYTFGSGTRLTVV.

This chain links TRBV25-1 with TRBJ1-2; the D is unclear. The germline CDR1 and CDR2 sequences are MGHDK and SYGVNS. The CDR3 is 14 amino acids. V was pared by 4 bases and J by 3 bases, with 12 bases between. In DNA form, the CDR3 reads TGTGCCAGCAGTGCTCTGGGGAGTCACTATGGCTACACCTTC. Encoded protein: CASSALGSHYGYTF.

The chain joins TRBV12-3 or TRBV12-4 to TRBJ1-5; D is perhaps TRBD1 (5 bases). The germline V and J ends were trimmed by 3 bases and 4 bases, with 7 bases remaining between them. CDR3 length: 13 amino acids. CDR3 residues: CASSFGGNQPQHF. The CDR3 bases are TGTGCCAGCAGTTTTGGGGGGAATCAGCCCCAGCATTTT.

Only one count was recorded for this clone. The V gene is TRBV3-1 (or the pseudogene TRBV3-2), the J gene TRBJ1-5; 8 bases line up with TRBD1. V dropped 1 base and J dropped 0; count of bases not matched to a gene: 8. Germline V lookup: CDR1 LGHDT, CDR2 YNNKEL (reference sequence). CDR3 length: 18 amino acids. Here the CDR3 reads CASSQGPTGALSNQPQHF. CDR3 in DNA: TGTGCCAGCAGCCAAGGCCCGACAGGGGCGCTTAGCAATCAGCCCCAGCATTTT.

The genes are TRBV7-8 and TRBJ2-7; tentatively, D is TRBD2 (5 bases). Deletions cut 2 bases from V and 2 bases from J, with 13 bases between. CDR1 SGHVS and CDR2 FQNEAQ come from the germline V gene. This CDR3 is built from 15 residues. DNA of the CDR3: TGTGCCAGCAGCTTATCGGAGGATAGGGCCTACGAGCAGTACTTC. It encodes CASSLSEDRAYEQYF. The full variable domain, its missing parts supplied by reference TRBV7-8 and TRBJ2-7, is GAGVSQSPRYKVAKRGQDVALRCDPISGHVSLFWYQQALGQGPEFLTYFQNEAQLDKSGLPSDRFFAERPEGSVSTLKIQRTQQEDSAVYLCASSLSEDRAYEQYFGPGTRLTVT.

This rearrangement joins TRBV9 to TRBJ2-7; 10 nucleotides line up with TRBD1. Germline V CDR1 and CDR2: SGDLS, YYNGEE. Trimming took 4 bases from V and 6 from J; bases not matched to a gene: 4. CDR3 length: 13 amino acids. For the CDR3, the DNA is TGTGCCAGCAGCCCAGGGACAGGGGTCGAGCAGTACTTC. Protein: CASSPGTGVEQYF.

The chain is built from TRBV28 and TRBJ1-1; D not certain. The CDR3 is 14 residues long. Trimming took off 3 bases at V and 1 base at J, with 9 bases between the two ends. CDR1 and CDR2 from the germline V gene are MDHEN and SYDVKM. CDR3 region: CASSLAAGNTEAFF. Written as DNA, the CDR3 is TGTGCCAGCAGTTTGGCGGCAGGGAACACTGAAGCTTTCTTT.

J is TRBJ2-1 and V is TRBV7-3; TRBD1 is a possible D gene (6 bases). V was trimmed by 5 bases and J by 6 bases, leaving 11 bases between them. This CDR3 has 13 amino acids. Germline CDR1 reads SGHTA; CDR2 reads FQGTGA. DNA for the CDR3: TGTGCCAGCAGCCCGGACAGTGGCAATGAGCAGTTCTTC. Residues: CASSPDSGNEQFF. Complete variable domain (other parts from reference TRBV7-3 and TRBJ2-1): GAGVSQTPSNKVTEKGKYVELRCDPISGHTALYWYRQSLGQGPEFLIYFQGTGAADDSGLPNDRFFAVRPEGSVSTLKIQRTERGDSAVYLCASSPDSGNEQFFGPGTRLTVL.